This T cell receptor (beta chain) was recovered during a study of blood T cells in healthy people across ages. Each donor had around 9.8 milliliters of peripheral blood drawn. Looked up from germline, CDR1 is SGHTA and CDR2 is FQGNSA. V lost 1 base, J lost 6 bases, and 9 bases stayed unmatched. This CDR3 comprises 17 residues. Primers used in a second PCR of about 6 to 11 cycles were a sample-barcoded 5' primer and a J-beta primer mix. TCRdb redid the calling of the 5' RACE reads with MiXCR, one entry per CDR3 protein. Of 1.5 million to 2 million distinct CDR3 sequences detected, 28% appear once; the ten largest clones hold 7.7%.

The chain joins TRBV7-2 to TRBJ2-1; 10 nucleotides agree with TRBD2. This sequence originates from a woman in her 30s in good health. The sequenced material came from blood. CDR3 loop: CASSLGVGSGGINEQFF. The CDR3 DNA follows: TGTGCCAGCAGCTTAGGAGTCGGTAGCGGGGGGATCAATGAGCAGTTCTTC. Supplemented by reference TRBV7-2 and TRBJ2-1, the full variable domain reads GAGVSQSPSNKVTEKGKDVELRCDPISGHTALYWYRQSLGQGLEFLIYFQGNSAPDKSGLPSDRFSAERTGGSVSTLTIQRTQQEDSAVYLCASSLGVGSGGINEQFFGPGTRLTVL.